This entry lists 2 T cell receptor beta chains sequenced from one sample in a study of blood T cell repertoires in COVID-19. Using immunoSEQ multiplex PCR, the repertoire was profiled, and TCRdb retains in-frame clones only, with some absent. The table has around 140,000 clones, about 81% seen once. The sample consisted of PBMCs or T cells enriched from blood (not recorded which). These receptors were obtained from a man aged 35-49 years with acute COVID-19.

The chain recombines TRBV14 with TRBJ1-5; D unclear. Germline CDR1 and CDR2: SGHDN and FVKESK. The ends were cut back, 0 bases at V and 9 bases at J, with 9 bases in the middle. The CDR3 loop spans 13 amino acids. The CDR3 sequence is CASSQDLFRPQHF. The CDR3 region has the DNA TGTGCCAGCAGCCAAGATCTTTTCCGGCCCCAGCATTTT.

The chain employs TRBV5-5 and TRBJ2-7; possible D gene TRBD1, 6 bases. This CDR3 spans 15 amino acids. Germline loops: CDR1 SGHKS, CDR2 YYEKEE (reference sequence). V was pared by 4 bases and J by 3 bases, with 17 bases between. The CDR3 region is CASSLPAGAIYEQYF. The CDR3 nucleotides read TGTGCCAGCAGCCTCCCAGCAGGGGCGATCTACGAGCAGTACTTC.